This T cell receptor beta chain emerged from a study of blood T cell repertoires in COVID-19. Across the whole study: Spain, Italy and the United States supplied samples that represented acute and convalescent COVID-19. T cells, B-cell-depleted T cells, or PBMCs provided the cDNA or gDNA that served as material.

Unmatched junction bases numbered 3, after V lost 4 bases and J lost 1 base. Per germline, CDR1 LGHNA and CDR2 YNFKEQ. The CDR3 loop spans 16 amino acids. Authors' methods: Amplification of reference gene primers was used by the study to estimate nucleated cell counts. Repertoires were generated with immunoSEQ multiplex PCR, while TCRdb's copy carries only in-frame clones and drops some. That table is the source of V, J and clone size, and D and trimming were worked out from the DNA. This sample has approximately 290,000 clones, with approximately 90% found just once. This chain connects TRBV4-2 to TRBJ2-5, with 13 bases identical to TRBD2. Sequencing was performed on peripheral blood. The sequence was obtained from a man aged 25 to 40 with acute or convalescent COVID-19. In nucleotides, the CDR3 is TGTGCCAGCAGCCGAGGACTAGCGGGGGCCCAAGAGACCCAGTACTTC. This sequence encodes CASSRGLAGAQETQYF.